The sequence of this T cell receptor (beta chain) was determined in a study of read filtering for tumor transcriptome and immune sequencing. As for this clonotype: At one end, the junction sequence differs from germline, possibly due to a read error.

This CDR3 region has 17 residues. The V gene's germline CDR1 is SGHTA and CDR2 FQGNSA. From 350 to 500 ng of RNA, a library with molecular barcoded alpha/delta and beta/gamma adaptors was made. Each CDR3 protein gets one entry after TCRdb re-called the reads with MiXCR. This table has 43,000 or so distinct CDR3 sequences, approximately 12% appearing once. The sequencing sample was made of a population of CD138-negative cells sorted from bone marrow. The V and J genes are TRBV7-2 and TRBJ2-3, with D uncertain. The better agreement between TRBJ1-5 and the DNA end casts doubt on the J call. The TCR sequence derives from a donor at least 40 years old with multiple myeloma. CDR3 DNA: TGTGCCTGCAGCTTTTCTCTCCGGCGGCCTAGCACAGATACGCAGCATTTT. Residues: CACSFSLRRPSTDTQHF.